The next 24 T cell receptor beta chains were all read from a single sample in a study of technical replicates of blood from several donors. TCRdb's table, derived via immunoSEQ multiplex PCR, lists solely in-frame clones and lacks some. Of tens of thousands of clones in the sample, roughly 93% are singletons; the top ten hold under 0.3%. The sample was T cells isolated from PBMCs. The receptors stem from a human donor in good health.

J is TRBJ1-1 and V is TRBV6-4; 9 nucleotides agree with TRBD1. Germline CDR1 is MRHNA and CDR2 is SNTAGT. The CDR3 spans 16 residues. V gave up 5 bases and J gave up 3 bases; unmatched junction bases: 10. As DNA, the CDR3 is TGTGCCAGCAGTCGTCCCGGGACAGGGCGATACACTGAAGCTTTCTTT. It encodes CASSRPGTGRYTEAFF.

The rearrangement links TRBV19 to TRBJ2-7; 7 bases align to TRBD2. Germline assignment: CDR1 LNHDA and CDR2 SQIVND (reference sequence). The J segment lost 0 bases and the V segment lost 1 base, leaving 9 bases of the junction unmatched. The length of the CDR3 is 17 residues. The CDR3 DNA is TGTGCCAGTAGTATAGCCGCGGCGGGGGACCTCTCCTACGAGCAGTACTTC. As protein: CASSIAAAGDLSYEQYF.

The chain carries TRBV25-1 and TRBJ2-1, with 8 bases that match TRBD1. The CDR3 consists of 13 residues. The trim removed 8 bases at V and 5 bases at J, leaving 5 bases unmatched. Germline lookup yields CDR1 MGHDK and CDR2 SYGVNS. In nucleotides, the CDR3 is TGTGCCAGCGGACAGGGCCCTCACAATGAGCAGTTCTTC. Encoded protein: CASGQGPHNEQFF. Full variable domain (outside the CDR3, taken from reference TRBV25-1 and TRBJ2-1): EADIYQTPRYLVIGTGKKITLECSQTMGHDKMYWYQQDPGMELHLIHYSYGVNSTEKGDLSSESTVSRIRTEHFPLTLESARPSHTSQYLCASGQGPHNEQFFGPGTRLTVL.

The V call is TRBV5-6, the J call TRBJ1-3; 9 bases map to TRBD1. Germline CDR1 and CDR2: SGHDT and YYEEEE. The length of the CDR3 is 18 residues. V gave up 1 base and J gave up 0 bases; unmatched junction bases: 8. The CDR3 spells CASSLTGGRRISGNTIYF. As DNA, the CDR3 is TGTGCCAGCAGCTTGACAGGGGGCCGGCGGATCTCTGGAAACACCATATATTTT. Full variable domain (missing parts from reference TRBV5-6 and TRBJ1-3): DAGVTQSPTHLIKTRGQQVTLRCSPKSGHDTVSWYQQALGQGPQFIFQYYEEEERQRGNFPDRFSGHQFPNYSSELNVNALLLGDSALYLCASSLTGGRRISGNTIYFGEGSWLTVV.

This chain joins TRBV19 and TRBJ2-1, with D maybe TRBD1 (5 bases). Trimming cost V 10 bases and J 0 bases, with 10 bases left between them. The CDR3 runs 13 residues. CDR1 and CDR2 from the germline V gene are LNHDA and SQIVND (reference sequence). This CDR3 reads CATTGSSYNEQFF. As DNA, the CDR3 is TGTGCCACCACAGGTAGCTCCTACAATGAGCAGTTCTTC.

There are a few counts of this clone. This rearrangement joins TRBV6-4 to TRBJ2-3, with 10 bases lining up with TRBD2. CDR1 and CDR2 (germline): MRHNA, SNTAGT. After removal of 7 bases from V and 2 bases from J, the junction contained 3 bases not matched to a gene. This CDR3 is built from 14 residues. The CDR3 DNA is TGTGCCAGCAATACTAGCGGGAACACAGATACGCAGTATTTT. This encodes CASNTSGNTDTQYF.

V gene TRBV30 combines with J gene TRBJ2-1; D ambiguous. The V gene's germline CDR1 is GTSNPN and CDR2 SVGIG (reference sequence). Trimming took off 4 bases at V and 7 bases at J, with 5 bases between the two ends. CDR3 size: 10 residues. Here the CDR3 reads CAWNRNEQFF. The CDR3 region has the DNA TGTGCCTGGAATCGGAATGAGCAGTTCTTC. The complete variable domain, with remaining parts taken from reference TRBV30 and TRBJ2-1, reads SQTIHQWPATLVQPVGSPLSLECTVEGTSNPNLYWYRQAAGRGLQLLFYSVGIGQISSEVPQNLSASRPQDRQFILSSKKLLLSDSGFYLCAWNRNEQFFGPGTRLTVL.

The CDR3 nucleotides are TGTGCCAGCAGCCCTATTATGGGCCTCTACGAGCAGTACTTC. Amino acid sequence: CASSPIMGLYEQYF. This chain links TRBV14 with TRBJ2-7; D is undetermined. Trimming cost V 4 bases and J 3 bases, with 13 bases left between them. The CDR3 consists of 14 residues. Germline CDR1 is SGHDN and CDR2 is FVKESK.

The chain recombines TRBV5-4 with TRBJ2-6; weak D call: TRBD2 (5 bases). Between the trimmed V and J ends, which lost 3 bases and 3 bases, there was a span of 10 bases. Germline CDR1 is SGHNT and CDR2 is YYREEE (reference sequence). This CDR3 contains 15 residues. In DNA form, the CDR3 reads TGTGCCAGCAGCTCCGCGGGTTTTGGGGCCAACGTCCTGACTTTC. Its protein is CASSSAGFGANVLTF.

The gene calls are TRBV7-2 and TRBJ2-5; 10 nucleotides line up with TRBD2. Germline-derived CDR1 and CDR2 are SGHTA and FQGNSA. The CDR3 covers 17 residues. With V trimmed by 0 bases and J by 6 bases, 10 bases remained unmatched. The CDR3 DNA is TGTGCCAGCAGCTTAGCTAGCGGGGGGCCCGAGGCGAAGACCCAGTACTTC. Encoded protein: CASSLASGGPEAKTQYF. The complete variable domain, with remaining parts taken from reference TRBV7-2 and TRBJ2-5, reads GAGVSQSPSNKVTEKGKDVELRCDPISGHTALYWYRQSLGQGLEFLIYFQGNSAPDKSGLPSDRFSAERTGGSVSTLTIQRTQQEDSAVYLCASSLASGGPEAKTQYFGPGTRLLVL.

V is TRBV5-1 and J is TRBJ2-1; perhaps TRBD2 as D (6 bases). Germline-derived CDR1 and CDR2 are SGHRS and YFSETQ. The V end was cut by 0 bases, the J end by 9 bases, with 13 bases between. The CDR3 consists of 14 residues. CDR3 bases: TGCGCCAGCAGCTTGGGACTAGGAACCCTTGAGCAGTTCTTC. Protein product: CASSLGLGTLEQFF.

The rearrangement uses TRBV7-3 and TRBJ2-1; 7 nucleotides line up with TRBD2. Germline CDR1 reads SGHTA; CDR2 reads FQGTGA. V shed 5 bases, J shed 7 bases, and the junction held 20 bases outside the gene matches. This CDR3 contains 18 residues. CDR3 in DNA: TGTGCCAGCAGCCTTACCTCTAGCGGAGGACGACGTAAGAATGAGCAGTTCTTC. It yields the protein CASSLTSSGGRRKNEQFF.

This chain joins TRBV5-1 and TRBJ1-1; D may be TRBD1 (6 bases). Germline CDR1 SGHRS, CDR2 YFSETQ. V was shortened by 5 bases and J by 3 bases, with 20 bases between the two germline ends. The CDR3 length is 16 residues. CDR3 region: CASRPEGGVRDTEAFF. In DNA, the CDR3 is TGCGCCAGCAGACCCGAAGGGGGGGTCCGTGACACTGAAGCTTTCTTT. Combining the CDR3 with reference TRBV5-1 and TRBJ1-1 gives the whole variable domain KAGVTQTPRYLIKTRGQQVTLSCSPISGHRSVSWYQQTPGQGLQFLFEYFSETQRNKGNFPGRFSGRQFSNSRSEMNVSTLELGDSALYLCASRPEGGVRDTEAFFGQGTRLTVV.

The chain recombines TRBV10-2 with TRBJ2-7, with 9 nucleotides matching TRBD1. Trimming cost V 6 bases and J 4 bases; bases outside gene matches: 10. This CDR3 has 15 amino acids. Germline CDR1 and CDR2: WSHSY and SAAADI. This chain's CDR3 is CASRDRGLSSYEQYF. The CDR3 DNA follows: TGCGCCAGCAGGGACAGGGGCCTTTCCTCTTACGAGCAGTACTTC.

The CDR3 loop reads CASSLSRGNQPQHF. The CDR3, as DNA: TGTGCCAGCAGCTTATCGAGGGGCAATCAGCCCCAGCATTTT. The chain has TRBV7-9 and TRBJ1-5; no clear D. CDR3 length: 14 amino acids. V shed 2 bases and J shed 2 bases, with 7 bases lying between them. Looked up from germline, CDR1 is SEHNR and CDR2 is FQNEAQ (reference sequence).

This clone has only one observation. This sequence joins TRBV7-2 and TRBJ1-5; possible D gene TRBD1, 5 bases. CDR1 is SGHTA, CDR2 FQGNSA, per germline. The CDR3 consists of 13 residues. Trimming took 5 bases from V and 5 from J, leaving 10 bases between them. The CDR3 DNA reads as TGTGCCAGCAGCCTGGGGGGGGATCAGCCCCAGCATTTT. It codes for CASSLGGDQPQHF.

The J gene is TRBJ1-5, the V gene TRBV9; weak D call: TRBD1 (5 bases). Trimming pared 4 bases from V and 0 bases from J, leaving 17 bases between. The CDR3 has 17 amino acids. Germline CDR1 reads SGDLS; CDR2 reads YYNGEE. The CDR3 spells CASSPQDSHYSNQPQHF. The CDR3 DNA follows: TGTGCCAGCAGCCCTCAAGACAGTCACTATAGCAATCAGCCCCAGCATTTT.

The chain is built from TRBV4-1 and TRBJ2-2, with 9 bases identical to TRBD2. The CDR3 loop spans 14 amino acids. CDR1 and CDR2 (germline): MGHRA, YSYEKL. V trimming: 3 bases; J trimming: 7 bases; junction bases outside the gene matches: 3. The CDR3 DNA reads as TGCGCCAGCAGCCAGGGACTAGCAAACGGGGAGCTGTTTTTT. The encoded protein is CASSQGLANGELFF.

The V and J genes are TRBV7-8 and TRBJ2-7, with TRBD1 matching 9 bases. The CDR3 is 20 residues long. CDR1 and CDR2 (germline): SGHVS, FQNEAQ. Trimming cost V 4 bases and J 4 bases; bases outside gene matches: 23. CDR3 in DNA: TGTGCCAGCAGCTGGCCACGAGTGGGCCCCACCGGGACAGGGACTTACGAGCAGTACTTC. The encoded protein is CASSWPRVGPTGTGTYEQYF.

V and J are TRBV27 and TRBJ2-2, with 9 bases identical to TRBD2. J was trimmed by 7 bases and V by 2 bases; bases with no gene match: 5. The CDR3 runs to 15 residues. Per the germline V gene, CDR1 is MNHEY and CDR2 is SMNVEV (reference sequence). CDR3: CASSLAGGGSGELFF. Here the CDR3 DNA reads TGTGCCAGCAGTTTAGCGGGAGGGGGTAGCGGGGAGCTGTTTTTT.

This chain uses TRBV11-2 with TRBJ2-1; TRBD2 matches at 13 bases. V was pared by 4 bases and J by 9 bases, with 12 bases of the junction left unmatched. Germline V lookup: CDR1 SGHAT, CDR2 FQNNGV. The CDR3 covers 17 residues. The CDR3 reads CASSSRLAGGLGTEQFF. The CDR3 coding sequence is TGTGCCAGCAGCTCCCGACTAGCGGGGGGCCTCGGGACTGAGCAGTTCTTC.

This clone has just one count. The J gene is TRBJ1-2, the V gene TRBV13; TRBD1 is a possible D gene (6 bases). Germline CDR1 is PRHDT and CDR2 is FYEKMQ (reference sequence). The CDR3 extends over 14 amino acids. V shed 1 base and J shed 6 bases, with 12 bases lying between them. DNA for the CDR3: TGTGCCAGCAGCTTAGAAGGCAGGGGTCATGGCTACACCTTC. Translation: CASSLEGRGHGYTF. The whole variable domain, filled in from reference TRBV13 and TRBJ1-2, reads AAGVIQSPRHLIKEKRETATLKCYPIPRHDTVYWYQQGPGQDPQFLISFYEKMQSDKGSIPDRFSAQQFSDYHSELNMSSLELGDSALYFCASSLEGRGHGYTFGSGTRLTVV.

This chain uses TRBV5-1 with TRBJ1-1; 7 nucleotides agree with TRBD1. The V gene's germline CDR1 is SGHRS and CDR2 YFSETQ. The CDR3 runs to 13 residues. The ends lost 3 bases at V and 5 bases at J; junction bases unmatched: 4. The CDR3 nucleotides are TGCGCCAGCAGCTCAAACAGGGGAACTGAAGCTTTCTTT. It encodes CASSSNRGTEAFF.

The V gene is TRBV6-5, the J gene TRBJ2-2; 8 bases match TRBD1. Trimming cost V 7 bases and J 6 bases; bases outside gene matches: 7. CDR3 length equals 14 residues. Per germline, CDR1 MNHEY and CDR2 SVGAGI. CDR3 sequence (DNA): TGTGCCAGCACCTCGGACAGGGCTGCCGGGGAGCTGTTTTTT. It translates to CASTSDRAAGELFF.